By share, the clone carrying this T cell receptor (beta chain) counts as medium-sized. This sample is part of a study of blood T cell repertoires in COVID-19. Study-level background: Some COVID-19 samples were acute and others convalescent; all came from the United States, Italy and Spain.

Some clones are missing from TCRdb's copy, which holds only in-frame ones; the method was immunoSEQ multiplex PCR. The sample has around 200,000 clones; 86% are singletons. The trim removed 0 bases at V and 2 bases at J, leaving 4 bases unmatched. The CDR3 has 16 residues. The germline gives CDR1 LGHDT, CDR2 YNNKEL (reference sequence). All enrollees were about 18 to 89 years old and from roughly 22 US areas. The specimen sequenced was PBMCs or T cells enriched from blood (not recorded which). The receptor was isolated from a woman aged 40 to 49 with acute COVID-19. The J gene is TRBJ1-5, the V gene TRBV3-1 (or the pseudogene TRBV3-2), with 7 nucleotides matching TRBD1. The CDR3 loop is CASSQDRGTGNQPQHF. The CDR3, as DNA: TGTGCCAGCAGCCAAGATAGGGGGACAGGCAATCAGCCCCAGCATTTT.